This T cell receptor beta chain was identified during a study of T cells in Graves' hyperthyroidism and ophthalmopathy. Study-wide results and caveats: Stable hyperthyroidism and ophthalmopathy were separated using 13 V-J signatures.

The V and J ends lost 6 bases and 3 bases respectively, with 9 bases between them. The length of the CDR3 is 12 residues. The V gene's germline CDR1 is SQVTM and CDR2 ANQGSEA. This clonotype has a handful of counts. Its target is unknown. The source material, RNA transcripts, was used to amplify TCR beta CDR3 regions. The HTBI primer set was used in a first-round RT-PCR of the TCR CDR3. One entry per CDR3 protein, called by TCRdb with MiXCR from the multiplex PCR reads. This table holds some 200,000 distinct CDR3 sequences, about 15% found once. Across 18 months, stable Graves' hyperthyroidism was marked by no progression to ophthalmopathy.

The TCR comes from a woman aged 50 to 60 with Graves' hyperthyroidism. This chain uses TRBV29-1 with TRBJ2-1; possible D gene TRBD2, 5 bases. Specimen: blood. For the CDR3, the DNA is TGCAGCGTCGACCGGGGCTACAATGAGCAGTTCTTC. Its translation is CSVDRGYNEQFF.